Below, one T cell receptor beta chain is given with its context. In this sample, this clone turned up once. Its antigen is unknown. Nothing much larger sits one base from this clone, and base qualities are not available. This entry comes from a study of cytomegalovirus exposure and HLA in healthy donors (dated by TCRdb to between 2016 and 2019). For the study in its entirety: An earlier analysis of several hundred of the donors reported 250 to 300 Gb of sequence data and some 120 million unique TCR beta sequences from roughly 200 million T cells. Genome-wide SNP genotypes for about 65% of the roughly 670 donors were used in a later genetic analysis, which treated that subset as a discovery cohort. To predict cytomegalovirus infection status, the study combined high-throughput TCR immunosequencing, statistical association of individual TCRs with disease status, and machine learning. To decide whether each TCR beta V gene segment behaved as functional or pseudogenic, an earlier analysis of some 580 of the donors relied on high-throughput TCR beta sequencing. In the later analysis, no new phenotypic data were used to find candidate immune exposures; instead, reliance was placed on TCR beta sequences and their occurrence across donors. A few DR-DQ haplotypes were handled as single units for association and clustering because linkage in the cohort was strong. Using immunosequencing, the study profiled T cell repertoires from some 670 subjects and related those repertoires to cytomegalovirus serostatus. Every discovery cohort repertoire had been produced on one sequencing platform. Among some 400 genotyped donors of the cohort, an average of about 240,000 unique TCR beta nucleotide sequences were sequenced per donor, roughly 20% of them non-productive. Alongside the repertoire data, information on donor age, sex, ethnicity and CMV serostatus was compiled. To study patterns of TCR occurrence, a later analysis re-analyzed previously published TCR beta repertoires from 700 or so donors and added high-resolution HLA genotyping. HLA typing covered class I and class II loci at four-digit resolution. Of the 300 to 450 genotyped donors, 65% to 90% fell in the genetic ancestry cluster associated with self-reported Caucasian donors. The number of typed donors differed by locus: roughly 629-630 for A, B, C, DRB1 and DQB1; 522 for DQA1; 606 for DPA1; and roughly 450 for DPB1. The study aimed to test whether signatures of past pathogen exposure could be identified by cataloging public T cell receptors. A separate validation cohort of roughly 110 different subjects was used in addition to the 666-subject first cohort. An early release covering 550 to 700 HLA-typed donors comprised approximately 300 gigabases of sequencing data and 85 million to 100 million unique TCR sequences.

Broad study findings and their caveats: Presence/absence analyses assumed roughly uniform sequencing depth across donors, an assumption that may not hold. Specific HLA alleles were associated with more than 15,000 TCR beta sequences at a false discovery rate of 0.05 in a later analysis. The study gave a list of some 150 TCR beta chains associated with cytomegalovirus. Linkage disequilibrium might explain the correlated functional status among segregating V segments, but an unknown experimental factor could not be excluded. The only immune exposure information available for the cohort was CMV serostatus. In both the original and validation cohorts, the classifier was reported to diagnose cytomegalovirus status with high specificity and sensitivity. It was suggested by the authors that the approach could potentially be generalized to other disease states and immunological phenotypes. According to a later analysis, most CMV-associated TCR beta chains appeared to be HLA-restricted, and the HLA associations seemed to be driven largely by CMV exposure. In this cohort, only TCR beta chains were sequenced, and detectable features were limited by the absence of alpha or paired-chain data. According to a later genetic analysis, donors in an Asian-associated ancestry cluster had fewer N-insertions in productive TCRs than the approximately 630-donor mean. Fewer than 20 rarely observed V segments, including chromosome 9 orphons, were excluded from the earlier analysis of some 590 of the donors because counts were too low. Across donors, most TCR sequences were observed very rarely, whereas some public TCRs were present in many individuals. Some IMGT-functional V segments, including TRBV6-2 and TRBV6-3, could not be told apart with the 87-base-pair reads, so those segments were excluded. According to a later analysis, parvovirus B19, influenza, CMV and Epstein-Barr virus appeared linked to several top co-occurrence clusters. A later genetic analysis associated a missense DCLRE1C variant with V-gene and J-gene trimming of TCR beta chains, and an independent cohort replicated the association. A cluster of highly shared sequence variants was judged likely to be a technical artifact of the sequencing pipeline. When HLA alleles, especially DR and DQ, strongly co-occurred, attributing TCR associations to individual alleles was difficult. A further reported finding was that TCR beta sequences accurately predicted the HLA-A and HLA-B alleles for most subjects in the first cohort. In a later analysis, HLA-associated TCR beta chains showed more clonal expansion and lower generation probabilities than non-associated chains that were equally common. In vitro tests confirmed that a few of the cytomegalovirus-associated TCR beta chains recognize cytomegalovirus antigens. Because HLA typing was unavailable for some donors at each locus, only the typed subset was used in association tests. In an earlier analysis of some 550 of the donors, most TCR beta V segments were observed in productive rearrangements about 90% or about 30% of the time, broadly matching IMGT annotations. A later analysis found that TCR association rates varied across HLA loci, with DRB1 alleles showing the most associated TCRs and HLA-C alleles the fewest.

The cohort comprised hundreds of healthy bone marrow donors. Cohort members were all nominally healthy when sampled, although unrecorded immune exposures were likely present. The donor was CMV seronegative and belonged to the group of 350 or so seronegative cohort members. A peripheral blood sample was collected from each donor, and TCR beta sequencing was performed on peripheral blood mononuclear cells. Genomic DNA was extracted from the blood cell samples with the Qiagen DNeasy Blood Extraction Kit. The germline V gene supplies CDR1 MNHNS and CDR2 SASEGT. Measured from the cysteine to the phenylalanine, the CDR3 is 15 residues long. Only CDR3 DNA is held: 45 bases, read in frame from base 1. V is reduced by 4 bases and J by 3 bases, leaving a spacing of 13 bases between them. Libraries were made using the immunoSEQ multiplex PCR assay. The multiplex PCR relied on a mix of 60 forward primers for TCR Vbeta segments and 13 reverse primers for TCR Jbeta segments. The CDR3 region of rearranged TCR beta genes was amplified from genomic DNA by a multiplex PCR assay. On the Illumina HiSeq System, the amplified TCR beta libraries were sequenced as 87-base-pair reads. Per the source publication's procedure: Across the roughly 640 repertoires, a later analysis counted 80 million or so unique TCR beta chains, roughly 11 million of which were shared by at least two donors. Raw reads were error-corrected and collapsed into unique sequences with a nearest-neighbor algorithm that merged closely related sequences to remove PCR and sequencing errors. Alignment of CDR3 sequences to IMGT reference sequences was used to assign V, D and J gene segments. For a sequence to be retained, a match of at least six nucleotides was required to both a V gene segment and a J gene segment. Rearrangements were classified as productive when the CDR3 lacked stop codons and remained in frame with V and J, and all other rearrangements were classified as non-productive. Following IMGT convention, CDR3 was defined as the stretch from the second conserved V-encoded cysteine up to the conserved J-encoded phenylalanine. Sequences without an unambiguous match to a single V gene segment were excluded from the earlier analysis of 500 to 700 of the donors. In an earlier analysis of a few hundred of the donors, a V segment was called functional when productive rearrangements were above 56.7%, and segregating when the standard deviation between donors exceeded 5%. To diagnose cytomegalovirus status from the catalog of TCR beta chain sequences, a statistical classification framework was built. A later analysis assigned V and J genes by comparing TCR nucleotide sequences with IMGT/GENE-DB human TR gene sequences. Using the TCRdist pipeline, a later analysis assigned CDR3 sequences along with most-parsimonious VDJ recombination scenarios. In a later analysis, each TCR beta chain was defined by its CDR3 amino acid sequence together with its V-gene family, and reads without a unique V-gene family were excluded. To address suspected cross-contamination and a sequencing artifact, a later analysis removed approximately 590 highly shared, low-generation-probability nucleotide sequences. A later analysis calculated a clonal expansion index for each public chain from normalized within-repertoire ranks of inferred template counts. In a later analysis, generation probabilities were computed using a VDJ recombination model fitted to out-of-frame rearrangements, and the results were checked against IGoR. In a later analysis, TCR-TCR, TCR-HLA and TCR-CMV co-occurrence was scored with hypergeometric tests, and a repertoire-size bias correction was applied to TCR pairs. To estimate false discovery rates, a later analysis permuted the HLA or CMV assignments 20 times. In a later analysis, co-occurring TCRs were grouped with DBSCAN, and TCRdist sequence similarity was added when clustering was performed within HLA-allele-positive subsets. Repertoires with fewer than 30,000 or more than 120,000 public chains were left out of co-occurrence clustering, as were four to six repertoires with anomalous nucleotide sharing. Drawn from immuneACCESS, this table holds only the in-frame rearrangements with V and J called that TCRdb kept. Clones are partly lost; checked studies trace under half to an unresolved V gene and leave the rest unexplained. V, J and clone size are those of that table, while D and trimming were read from the DNA. The sample profile shows more than 150,000 clones; less than 90% of them were found once. The biggest ten clones account for about 0.21% of the sample.

Sequences were obtained from PBMCs. The TCR comes from a girl under three years old in good health and CMV-seronegative. The chain employs TRBV6-1 and TRBJ2-4; possibly the D gene is TRBD2, per 6 matching bases. CDR3 sequence: CASSGTSPNKNIQYF. At the DNA level, the sequence is TGTGCCAGCAGTGGTACTAGCCCCAACAAAAACATTCAGTACTTC.